This TCR beta chain was found in a study of beta chain features in type 1 diabetes. Study background: No patient-donor differences in age, gender, total cells or subset yield. Sorted cells from all samples, numbering some 99,000,000, were examined. Study-wide points: Researchers report that Type 1 diabetes patients had moderately but significantly shorter TCRB CDR3s across all four CD4+ subsets. A pattern of fewer insertions and more deletions at VDJ junctions was seen in type 1 diabetes patients.

The CDR3 is 15 amino acids. The V gene's germline CDR1 is MNHEY and CDR2 SMNVEV (reference sequence). After removal of 7 bases from V and 4 bases from J, the junction contained 8 bases not matched to a gene. Since all of the isolated RNA was reverse transcribed, expressed TCRB transcripts were what got sequenced. Assay used: immunoSEQ multiplex PCR; TCRdb lists only in-frame clones, some missing. The top ten hold 0.05% to 0.065% of the sample, which has roughly 500,000 clones, approximately 31% seen once. Note on this clone: Its matching antigen is unknown.

This sequence joins TRBV27 and TRBJ2-3, with 10 bases matching TRBD2. Sequenced material: naive CD4+ T cells from blood. The sequence was collected from a man between 18 and 29 years old in good health. The CDR3 DNA reads as TGTGCCAGCACCCTGCGGCTAGCGGGAGCAGATACGCAGTATTTT. It codes for CASTLRLAGADTQYF.